The rows below give T cell receptor beta chains drawn from one sample of a study of T cells in Graves' hyperthyroidism and ophthalmopathy. TCRdb redid the calling of the multiplex PCR reads with MiXCR, one entry per CDR3 protein. Of around 580,000 distinct CDR3 sequences listed, approximately 16% are singletons. Sequencing was done on a sample of blood. These TCRs come from a woman between 18 and 30 years old with Graves' hyperthyroidism. Each CDR3 is given with its conserved first and last residue. Each record gives: J gene, V gene, clone size, CDR3 length, D gene, CDR3 DNA, CDR3 protein. A D gene is named only where the DNA matches it firmly. Only part of the rows carry a size: once, few, many, or a class if the clone is expanded.

j_gene: TRBJ1-2; v_gene: TRBV25-1; abundance: -; len: 15; d_gene: -; CDR3nt: TGTGCCAGCAGTCCCCGGGACAAGAAGAGCTATGGCTACACCTTC; CDR3aa: CASSPRDKKSYGYTF
j_gene: TRBJ1-1; v_gene: TRBV10-3; abundance: -; len: 13; d_gene: -; CDR3nt: TGTGCCATCAGTGATCACAGTGTTATGGACGCTTTCTTT; CDR3aa: CAISDHSVMDAFF
j_gene: TRBJ2-7; v_gene: TRBV7-9; abundance: many; len: 17; d_gene: TRBD1; CDR3nt: TGTGCCAGCAGCCGACCGACAGGGGGGCCGGGGGTCTACGAGCAGTACTTC; CDR3aa: CASSRPTGGPGVYEQYF
j_gene: TRBJ1-1; v_gene: TRBV29-1; abundance: many; len: 12; d_gene: -; CDR3nt: TGCAGCGTTGATTCTGGGAACACTGAAGCTTTCTTT; CDR3aa: CSVDSGNTEAFF
j_gene: TRBJ2-5; v_gene: TRBV5-4; abundance: -; len: 15; d_gene: -; CDR3nt: TGTGCCAGCAGCTTGGCCCGGGGCGTTCGGGAGACCCAGTACTTC; CDR3aa: CASSLARGVRETQYF
j_gene: TRBJ1-5; v_gene: TRBV7-2; abundance: few; len: 15; d_gene: -; CDR3nt: TGTGCCAGCAGCTTAGGAGGCCAATACAATCAGCCCCAGCATTTT; CDR3aa: CASSLGGQYNQPQHF
j_gene: TRBJ2-1; v_gene: TRBV11-2; abundance: many; len: 12; d_gene: -; CDR3nt: TGTGCCAGCAGCTTATACCCGGATGAGCAGTTCTTC; CDR3aa: CASSLYPDEQFF
j_gene: TRBJ2-7; v_gene: TRBV7-6; abundance: many; len: 22; d_gene: -; CDR3nt: TGTGCCAGCAGCCCCGGCCCGAACTACGGGCTAGCCGCAAGGATTAGGGGGTTCGAGCAGTACTTC; CDR3aa: CASSPGPNYGLAARIRGFEQYF
j_gene: TRBJ2-7; v_gene: TRBV5-1; abundance: many; len: 16; d_gene: TRBD2; CDR3nt: TGCGCCAGCAGTCCAGGACTAGCGGGGGGTAGAGACGAGCAGTACTTC; CDR3aa: CASSPGLAGGRDEQYF
j_gene: TRBJ2-5; v_gene: TRBV4-3; abundance: -; len: 15; d_gene: -; CDR3nt: TGCGCCAGCAGCCAAGATCGGGACATCCAAGAGACCCAGTACTTC; CDR3aa: CASSQDRDIQETQYF
j_gene: TRBJ2-3; v_gene: TRBV20-1; abundance: many; len: 13; d_gene: -; CDR3nt: TGCAGTGCTCTCCGGGGAGGATCAGATACGCAGTATTTT; CDR3aa: CSALRGGSDTQYF
j_gene: TRBJ1-3; v_gene: TRBV4-2; abundance: -; len: 16; d_gene: -; CDR3nt: TGTGCCAGCAGCCCCAAGTGGGGGAGCTCTGGAAACACCATATATTTT; CDR3aa: CASSPKWGSSGNTIYF
j_gene: TRBJ1-1; v_gene: TRBV5-8; abundance: few; len: 16; d_gene: TRBD1; CDR3nt: TGTGCCAGCAGCCTGGTGGTCAGGGGGGGTTGGACTGAAGCTTTCTTT; CDR3aa: CASSLVVRGGWTEAFF
j_gene: TRBJ2-5; v_gene: TRBV3-1; abundance: many; len: 18; d_gene: -; CDR3nt: TGTGCCAGCAGCCAAGATTCCTTTCGCGGGGCCCCGGGAGAGACCCAGTACTTC; CDR3aa: CASSQDSFRGAPGETQYF
j_gene: TRBJ2-3; v_gene: TRBV29-1; abundance: few; len: 14; d_gene: TRBD2; CDR3nt: TGCAGCGTCCTTCTAGCGGGATGGGGAGATACGCAGTATTTT; CDR3aa: CSVLLAGWGDTQYF
j_gene: TRBJ2-3; v_gene: TRBV20-1; abundance: many; len: 13; d_gene: -; CDR3nt: TGCAGTGCTAGGGAAACACGGACAGATACGCAGTATTTT; CDR3aa: CSARETRTDTQYF
j_gene: TRBJ2-2; v_gene: TRBV4-3; abundance: -; len: 16; d_gene: TRBD1; CDR3nt: TGCGCCTCGGGACAGAAGGCCCACGCGAACACCGGGGAGCTGTTTTTT; CDR3aa: CASGQKAHANTGELFF
j_gene: TRBJ2-7; v_gene: TRBV20-1; abundance: -; len: 11; d_gene: -; CDR3nt: TGCAGTGCGAGACAGAACATCGAGCAGTACTTC; CDR3aa: CSARQNIEQYF
j_gene: TRBJ2-5; v_gene: TRBV29-1; abundance: few; len: 12; d_gene: -; CDR3nt: TGCAGCGTCCAACCAGATTCCCAGACCCAGTACTTC; CDR3aa: CSVQPDSQTQYF
j_gene: TRBJ2-1; v_gene: TRBV6-4; abundance: many; len: 16; d_gene: TRBD1; CDR3nt: TGTGCCAGCAGCCCTTCCGGGCAGGGGGTCTACAATGAGCAGTTCTTC; CDR3aa: CASSPSGQGVYNEQFF
j_gene: TRBJ2-3; v_gene: TRBV7-2; abundance: many; len: 12; d_gene: -; CDR3nt: TGTGCCAGCAGCATAAACGACCATACGCAGTATTTT; CDR3aa: CASSINDHTQYF
j_gene: TRBJ1-5; v_gene: TRBV30; abundance: many; len: 15; d_gene: -; CDR3nt: TGTGCCTGGAGTGTTAGTGGTCGCGGCAATCAGCCCCAGCATTTT; CDR3aa: CAWSVSGRGNQPQHF
j_gene: TRBJ2-5; v_gene: TRBV11-1; abundance: -; len: 12; d_gene: -; CDR3nt: TGTGCCAGCAGTATAGGGGAAGAGACCCAGTACTTC; CDR3aa: CASSIGEETQYF
j_gene: TRBJ2-1; v_gene: TRBV18; abundance: -; len: 14; d_gene: TRBD2; CDR3nt: TGTGCCAGCTCACGCGCTAGCGGACACAATGAGCAGTTCTTC; CDR3aa: CASSRASGHNEQFF
j_gene: TRBJ1-3; v_gene: TRBV18; abundance: -; len: 16; d_gene: -; CDR3nt: TGTGCCAGCTCACCCGTTCGGGTCTCCTCTGGAAACACCATATATTTT; CDR3aa: CASSPVRVSSGNTIYF
j_gene: TRBJ1-2; v_gene: TRBV12-3/TRBV12-4; abundance: many; len: 13; d_gene: -; CDR3nt: TGTGCCAGCAGTCAGCCTGTCGTAGGTGGCTACACCTTC; CDR3aa: CASSQPVVGGYTF